Described below is a single TCR beta chain sequence and its context. This receptor's antigen is unknown. The sample holds no much larger clone one base away, and base qualities are not on file. The sample contains more than one DNA sequence encoding this CDR3. One collaborating source in Seattle enrolled patients while the patients were actively infected and followed the patients over time throughout the course of disease. Collaborating institutions collected whole blood in K2EDTA tubes following their own protocols. For TCRbeta analysis, collaborators shipped samples as frozen whole blood, isolated PBMCs, or DNA extracted from either of those sample types. These data originate in a study of blood T cell repertoires in COVID-19 (dated by TCRdb to 2018 to 2021). For the wider study: The collaborator samples originated in the United States, Italy and Spain and spanned the acute and convalescent phases of COVID-19. The repertoires were released in a freely available public database intended as a resource for research on the immune response to SARS-CoV-2. The sample metadata nearly always contained a de-identified subject ID, COVID-19 status, age in years and sex. Where HLA class I and class II types were available, the types were taken from metadata supplied by the sample provider, not from assay-based typing. The prospective study material was composed of cDNA or gDNA derived from T cells, B-cell-depleted T cells, or PBMCs. The samples were drawn from the first 160 participants of the ongoing ImmuneRACE study and from 1,254 subjects provided by 6 global collaborators. Subjects who had been exposed to COVID-19, were actively infected with it, or had recovered from it provided the deeply sampled blood TCRbeta repertoires that made up the dataset.

TCRbeta CDR3 regions were amplified from genomic DNA using the immunoSEQ Assay, a bias-controlled multiplex PCR. Concerning the study's data processing: Within the assay, amplification of reference gene primers was used to estimate how many nucleated cells each sample contained. To quantify the absolute abundance of each unique TCRbeta CDR3 rearrangement, sequence reads were collapsed and filtered. For each sample, productive Simpson clonality was calculated as the square root of Simpson's diversity index over productive rearrangements. The table comes from immuneACCESS by way of TCRdb, which keeps in-frame sequences with V and J called. Part of the clones is missing from these tables; in studies checked, under half for an unresolved V gene and the rest for unknown reasons. V and J calls and clone size are as listed in that table; D and trimming were resolved from the DNA. Across this sample there are over 200,000 clones, with 75% to 85% seen only once. Clones ranked in the top ten supply 1.3% of the sample.

As encoded in the germline V gene, CDR1 is SGHDT while CDR2 is YYEEEE. A distance of 3 bases separates the germline ends of V and J, which lose 1 base and 5 bases respectively. Taken from cysteine to phenylalanine, the CDR3 has 11 residues. CDR3 DNA is the only sequence kept; it has 33 bases, read in frame from the first base. Study-wide findings and limitations: Clinical and demographic metadata were provided uncurated, with the amount varying by source and participant.

The chain is assembled from TRBV5-6 and TRBJ2-5; the D gene is unclear. Sequencing was carried out using peripheral blood. The receptor was derived from a woman aged 25 to 39 with COVID-19, enrolled during active disease. The CDR3 amino acid sequence is: CASSLSETQYF. DNA sequence: TGTGCCAGCAGCTTGTCGGAGACCCAGTACTTC.